The 8 T cell receptor beta chains given below trace back to one sample, sequenced in a study of cytomegalovirus exposure and HLA in healthy donors. Primers for the PCR totalled 60 Vbeta and 13 Jbeta. This table comes from immunoSEQ multiplex PCR, and its TCRdb copy is limited to in-frame clones, with some not included. Of over 50,000 clones listed, about 90% are singletons. Material: PBMCs. The receptors were sampled from a man aged 25 to 40 in good health and CMV-seropositive.

The chain combines TRBV6-1 with TRBJ1-5, with D possibly matching TRBD1 (5 bases). This CDR3 comprises 15 residues. Trimming stripped 1 base from V and 0 bases from J, with 7 bases between. Per the germline V gene, CDR1 is MNHNS and CDR2 is SASEGT. The CDR3, as DNA: TGTGCCAGCAGTGAAGGGACACATAGCAATCAGCCCCAGCATTTT. Its translation: CASSEGTHSNQPQHF.

The rearrangement links TRBV6-5 to TRBJ2-7, with TRBD1 as a possible D gene (6 bases). The CDR3 length is 14 residues. The germline V and J ends were trimmed by 6 bases and 6 bases, with 18 bases remaining between them. The germline V gene encodes CDR1 MNHEY and CDR2 SVGAGI. Here the CDR3 DNA reads TGTGCCAGCAGAGGCGGACCCCCCAGGGGCGAGCAGTACTTC. This gives the protein CASRGGPPRGEQYF.

The V gene is TRBV7-3, the J gene TRBJ2-3; D may be TRBD2 (6 bases). The V gene lost 1 base and the J gene lost 4 bases, with 12 bases spanning the gap. From germline, CDR1 is SGHTA and CDR2 FQGTGA. The CDR3 is made up of 15 amino acids. As DNA, the CDR3 is TGTGCCAGCAGCTTAAGCGGGGATAAGGCAGATACGCAGTATTTT. The encoded protein is CASSLSGDKADTQYF.

The gene calls are TRBV5-1 and TRBJ2-7; D is possibly TRBD1 (6 bases). The CDR3 totals 16 residues. V lost 0 bases and J 0 bases, leaving 13 bases between the germline ends. The germline V gene encodes CDR1 SGHRS and CDR2 YFSETQ. CDR3 DNA: TGCGCCAGCAGCTTGGAGGTAAACAGGGCCTCCTACGAGCAGTACTTC. Translating it yields CASSLEVNRASYEQYF.

The chain employs TRBV2 and TRBJ2-4; TRBD1 might be the D (5 bases). The CDR3 is 14 residues long. V lost 3 bases and J lost 6, with 12 bases in between. The germline V gene encodes CDR1 SNHLY and CDR2 FYNNEI. DNA of the CDR3: TGTGCCAGCAGTGATCAGGGATGGTCAAACATTCAGTACTTC. Translating it yields CASSDQGWSNIQYF.

This clone was counted a single time. This chain's CDR3 is CASRPQVVNTEAFF. CDR3 nucleotides: TGTGCCAGCAGACCACAGGTTGTGAACACTGAAGCTTTCTTT. The chain couples TRBV6-6 to TRBJ1-1, with a possible D match to TRBD1 (5 bases). Trimming removed 6 bases from V and 0 bases from J, with 11 bases in between. Germline V gives CDR1 MNHNY, CDR2 SVGAGI (reference sequence). This CDR3 comprises 14 residues.

The chain joins TRBV28 to TRBJ2-3; a possible D gene is TRBD2 (5 bases). Germline V lookup: CDR1 MDHEN, CDR2 SYDVKM. The V end was cut by 2 bases, the J end by 4 bases, with 16 bases between. CDR3 length: 16 amino acids. CDR3 in DNA: TGTGCCAGCAGTTTAAAGGGTACTAGTTTAGCAGATACGCAGTATTTT. This gives the protein CASSLKGTSLADTQYF. Using reference TRBV28 and TRBJ2-3 for the parts outside the CDR3, the full variable domain is DVKVTQSSRYLVKRTGEKVFLECVQDMDHENMFWYRQDPGLGLRLIYFSYDVKMKEKGDIPEGYSVSREKKERFSLILESASTNQTSMYLCASSLKGTSLADTQYFGPGTRLTVL.

The count of this clone is one. The J gene is TRBJ2-1, the V gene TRBV9, with 12 bases fitting TRBD2. This CDR3 has 16 amino acids. CDR1 is SGDLS and CDR2 is YYNGEE in the germline V gene. Trimming cost V 4 bases and J 5 bases; bases outside gene matches: 7. CDR3 in amino acids: CASSPHGLAGNNEQFF. The CDR3 DNA reads TGTGCCAGCAGCCCACATGGACTAGCGGGGAACAATGAGCAGTTCTTC.